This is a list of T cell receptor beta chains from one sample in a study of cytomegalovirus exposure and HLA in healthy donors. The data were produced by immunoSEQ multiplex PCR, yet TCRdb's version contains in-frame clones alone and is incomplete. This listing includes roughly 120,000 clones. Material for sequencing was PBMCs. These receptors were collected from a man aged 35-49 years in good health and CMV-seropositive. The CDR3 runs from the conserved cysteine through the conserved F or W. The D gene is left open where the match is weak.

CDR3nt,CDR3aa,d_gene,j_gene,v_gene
TGTGCCAGCAGTCTACTAGCGGGAGGATACAATGAGCAGTTCTTC,CASSLLAGGYNEQFF,TRBD2,TRBJ2-1,TRBV27
TGTGCCAGTAACCAGGATTTAGCCAAAAACATTCAGTACTTC,CASNQDLAKNIQYF,NA,TRBJ2-4,TRBV19
TGTGCCAGCAGCTTATCCACTAGCGTGTCCGGGGAGCTGTTTTTT,CASSLSTSVSGELFF,TRBD2,TRBJ2-2,TRBV11-2
TGTGCCAGCTCACCGTATACTAGGAGTGAGGAGACCCAGTACTTC,CASSPYTRSEETQYF,NA,TRBJ2-5,TRBV18
TGCAGTGTACTAGCGGGTTACGAGCAGTACTTC,CSVLAGYEQYF,TRBD2,TRBJ2-7,TRBV20-1
TGTGCCAGTAGCCCATTTGGGGGGAAAACTCTCTCTGGGGCCAACGTCCTGACTTTC,CASSPFGGKTLSGANVLTF,NA,TRBJ2-6,TRBV19
TGTGCCTGGAGTTGGACAGGAAAAGAGACCCAGTACTTC,CAWSWTGKETQYF,TRBD1,TRBJ2-5,TRBV30
TGTGCCTGGAGGCGTGTAGGGGATAATTCACCCCTCCACTTT,CAWRRVGDNSPLHF,NA,TRBJ1-6,TRBV30
TGTGCCAGCAGCTCGACCCGGACAGGGGATGGCTACACCTTC,CASSSTRTGDGYTF,TRBD1,TRBJ1-2,TRBV11-2
TGTGCCAGTAGTACACGACAGGGGGCCGGGTTTGGTACTGAAGCTTTCTTT,CASSTRQGAGFGTEAFF,TRBD1,TRBJ1-1,TRBV19
TGCGCCAGCAGCTTTTTAGCCGGTTCGGACACTGAAGCTTTCTTT,CASSFLAGSDTEAFF,NA,TRBJ1-1,TRBV5-1
TGTGCCAGTAAAGGGACTCCACTATCCTACGAGCAGTACTTC,CASKGTPLSYEQYF,NA,TRBJ2-7,TRBV19
TGTGCCAGCAGCCCTCGTGTGGCGCAGGGTGAGACCCAGTACTTC,CASSPRVAQGETQYF,NA,TRBJ2-5,TRBV11-1
TGTGCCAGCAGTCCACCCGAAGAATGGACTAGCGGGAAATACAATGAGCAGTTCTTC,CASSPPEEWTSGKYNEQFF,TRBD2,TRBJ2-1,TRBV7-9
TGCGCCAGCTCAAGACAGGGGGGACCAGATACGCAGTATTTT,CASSRQGGPDTQYF,TRBD1,TRBJ2-3,TRBV10-1
TGTGCCAGCAGTTTATCCCTCTATACCTACGAGCAGTACTTC,CASSLSLYTYEQYF,NA,TRBJ2-7,TRBV27
TGTGCCAGCTCACCCCTACCATTGACAGGGAAATTGGAGCAGTACTTC,CASSPLPLTGKLEQYF,TRBD1,TRBJ2-7,TRBV18
TGTGCCAGCAGCCTCACTAGCGGGGGCATGAGTAATGAGCAGTTCTTC,CASSLTSGGMSNEQFF,TRBD2,TRBJ2-1,TRBV7-7
TGTGCCAGTAGTCTTTCGAACCGACAGGCCCCGAACACTGAAGCTTTCTTT,CASSLSNRQAPNTEAFF,NA,TRBJ1-1,TRBV19
TGCGCCAGCACCACGCAGGGCGGGAGGGCCTTAGATACGCAGTATTTT,CASTTQGGRALDTQYF,TRBD2,TRBJ2-3,TRBV5-1
TGTGCCAGCAGTCGCACCGGGACAGTAGGTGAAAAACTGTTTTTT,CASSRTGTVGEKLFF,TRBD1,TRBJ1-4,TRBV28
TGTGCCATCAGTGAGCCGAAACTAGCCTTCTATGCGCAGTATTTT,CAISEPKLAFYAQYF,NA,TRBJ2-3,TRBV10-3
TGTGCCAGCAGTTTACCTACGGAGACCCAGTACTTC,CASSLPTETQYF,NA,TRBJ2-5,TRBV28
TGTGCCAGCAGTACGGCCAGGGGGGATTCACCCCTCCACTTT,CASSTARGDSPLHF,TRBD1,TRBJ1-6,TRBV2
TGTGCCAGCAGTTACCGGACTAGCGGCCGCACAGATACGCAGTATTTT,CASSYRTSGRTDTQYF,TRBD2,TRBJ2-3,TRBV6-5
TGTGCCAGCAGCTTAGAGCAGGTAGGGGTTGCTGAGCAGTTCTTC,CASSLEQVGVAEQFF,NA,TRBJ2-1,TRBV7-2
TGTGCCAGCAGCGACAGGGGCGGTCAGCCCCAGCATTTT,CASSDRGGQPQHF,TRBD1,TRBJ1-5,TRBV7-9
TGTGCCACCAGCAGAGTCGAGGGACAGGTCCGGGAGCAGTTCTTC,CATSRVEGQVREQFF,TRBD1,TRBJ2-1,TRBV15
TGTGCCAGTAGTATAGCGGGGTACACTGAAGCTTTCTTT,CASSIAGYTEAFF,NA,TRBJ1-1,TRBV19
TGTGCCAGCAGCTCCCAGGGCGCAGGCGGAGGCTACACCTTC,CASSSQGAGGGYTF,NA,TRBJ1-2,TRBV7-9
TGTGCCAGCAGCTTAACCGGCGGGAGAGGCGCAGATACGCAGTATTTT,CASSLTGGRGADTQYF,TRBD2,TRBJ2-3,TRBV7-3
TGCAGCGTTGGAAGGTCTAGCCTGAACACTGAAGCCTTCTTT,CSVGRSSLNTEAFF,NA,TRBJ1-1,TRBV29-1
TGTGCCAGTAGTATAGATCCAGGCAGGTTCGAGCAGTACTTC,CASSIDPGRFEQYF,NA,TRBJ2-7,TRBV19
TGTGCCAGCAGCTTCGGTGGGACAGACTACGAGCAGTACTTC,CASSFGGTDYEQYF,TRBD1,TRBJ2-7,TRBV7-9
TGTGCCTGGATTAATCAGGGCTATGGCTACACCTTC,CAWINQGYGYTF,NA,TRBJ1-2,TRBV30
TGCGCCAGCAGTCCGAGACAGGCTGGCGGCACTGAAGCTTTCTTT,CASSPRQAGGTEAFF,NA,TRBJ1-1,TRBV5-1
TGTGCCAGCAGCTACGGGACAGGGAATATCAACGAGCAGTACTTC,CASSYGTGNINEQYF,TRBD1,TRBJ2-7,TRBV11-3
TGTGCCAGCAGCCGAACTCAACAGGGAAAAGAGACCCAGTACTTC,CASSRTQQGKETQYF,NA,TRBJ2-5,TRBV5-4
TGTGCCAGCAGTGGACAGCCGAACACTGAAGCTTTCTTT,CASSGQPNTEAFF,NA,TRBJ1-1,TRBV6-4
TGTGCTAGCAGCTTAGGGACTCCCACAGATACGCAGTATTTT,CASSLGTPTDTQYF,NA,TRBJ2-3,TRBV7-7
TGTGCCACCAGCAGAGGACCACAGGTGGAGCAGTTCTTC,CATSRGPQVEQFF,NA,TRBJ2-1,TRBV15
TGTGCCAGCAGCGCACAGGTCGACGGCGCGATTTCTGGAAACACCATATATTTT,CASSAQVDGAISGNTIYF,NA,TRBJ1-3,TRBV5-5
TGTGCCAGCAGTGAGAGTTCCAGCGGGAGAGCGGGGGAGCTGTTTTTT,CASSESSSGRAGELFF,TRBD2,TRBJ2-2,TRBV6-1
TGTGCCAGCCTCCGCGATGAAAAACTGTTTTTT,CASLRDEKLFF,NA,TRBJ1-4,TRBV28
TGTGCCAGCAGCTCGCGCGAAGCTAGCGGGAGCAAAGAGACCCAGTACTTC,CASSSREASGSKETQYF,TRBD2,TRBJ2-5,TRBV7-8
TGTGCCAGCAGCTTTGGGACTTCTGGAAACACCATATATTTT,CASSFGTSGNTIYF,NA,TRBJ1-3,TRBV7-9
TGTGCCAGCAGTGGAGGGGCCCTTGTCAAGGAGCAGTACTTC,CASSGGALVKEQYF,NA,TRBJ2-7,TRBV28
TGCAGCGTTGAAGGGACTAGCGCTGGCTACGAGCAGTACTTC,CSVEGTSAGYEQYF,TRBD2,TRBJ2-7,TRBV29-1
TGTGCCAGCAGCCCCGACAGGGACTATGGCTACACCTTC,CASSPDRDYGYTF,TRBD1,TRBJ1-2,TRBV7-2
TGCGCCAGCAGTGAGGAGCCAGATACGCAGTATTTT,CASSEEPDTQYF,NA,TRBJ2-3,TRBV10-2
TGTGCCAGCAGTCAGCGGGAGGCCTACAATGAGCAGTTCTTC,CASSQREAYNEQFF,TRBD2,TRBJ2-1,TRBV7-3
TGTGCCAGCAGCTTCTCTGCGGGGATGGCTGAAGCTTTCTTT,CASSFSAGMAEAFF,NA,TRBJ1-1,TRBV11-1
TGTGCCAGCAGCTCCGGACTAGCGGGCCGCGGGGTCTACGAGCAGTACTTC,CASSSGLAGRGVYEQYF,TRBD2,TRBJ2-7,TRBV11-2
TGTGCCAGCAGTTTCTCCGGACAGAACACTGAAGCTTTCTTT,CASSFSGQNTEAFF,NA,TRBJ1-1,TRBV28